These T cell receptor beta chains were read from a single sample in a study of metastatic and nonmetastatic thyroid tumors. Using MiXCR, TCRdb re-called clones from the PCR reads. The data show about 34,000 clones, 35% to 40% seen once. The material sequenced was tumor tissue. These receptors were collected from a female donor with papillary thyroid cancer or a benign thyroid nodule (not recorded which). Some clones in this sample may be carry-over from other donors' samples. CDR3s leave out the opening cysteine and the closing phenylalanine or tryptophan.

>TRBV5-1|TRBJ2-3
ASSLGGTSDSVTQY
>TRBV6-1|TRBJ2-1
ASRTSGNEQF
>TRBV28|TRBJ1-1
ASSLSELAF
>TRBV12-3/TRBV12-4|TRBJ2-3
ASSAFLAGDEDTQY
>TRBV30|TRBJ2-7
AWSAFGGEQY
>TRBV6-2/TRBV6-3|TRBJ1-6
ASSLLTWGDSPLH
>TRBV6-1|TRBJ1-6
ASTPGGGSPLH
>TRBV12-3/TRBV12-4|TRBJ2-7
ASSVGGGDYEQY
>TRBV5-1|TRBJ1-1
ASSLGGGTEAF
>TRBV6-1|TRBJ2-2
ASVKGGGELF
>TRBV6-1|TRBJ1-5
ASSLTGRQPQH
>TRBV30|TRBJ2-1
AWSGVVSSDEQF